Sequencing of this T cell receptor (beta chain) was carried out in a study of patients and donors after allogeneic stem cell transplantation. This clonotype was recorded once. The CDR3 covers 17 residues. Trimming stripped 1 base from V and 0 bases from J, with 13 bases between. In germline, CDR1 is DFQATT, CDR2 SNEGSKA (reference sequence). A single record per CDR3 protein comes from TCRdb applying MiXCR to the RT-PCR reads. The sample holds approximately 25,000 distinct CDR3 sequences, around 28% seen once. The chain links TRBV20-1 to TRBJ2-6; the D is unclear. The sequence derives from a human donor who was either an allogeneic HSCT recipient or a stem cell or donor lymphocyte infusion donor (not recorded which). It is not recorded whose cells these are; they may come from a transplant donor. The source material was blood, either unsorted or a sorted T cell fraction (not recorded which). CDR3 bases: TGCAGTGCTAGAGGGCAGAGGATCCCCTCTGGGGCCAACGTCCTGACTTTC. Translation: CSARGQRIPSGANVLTF.